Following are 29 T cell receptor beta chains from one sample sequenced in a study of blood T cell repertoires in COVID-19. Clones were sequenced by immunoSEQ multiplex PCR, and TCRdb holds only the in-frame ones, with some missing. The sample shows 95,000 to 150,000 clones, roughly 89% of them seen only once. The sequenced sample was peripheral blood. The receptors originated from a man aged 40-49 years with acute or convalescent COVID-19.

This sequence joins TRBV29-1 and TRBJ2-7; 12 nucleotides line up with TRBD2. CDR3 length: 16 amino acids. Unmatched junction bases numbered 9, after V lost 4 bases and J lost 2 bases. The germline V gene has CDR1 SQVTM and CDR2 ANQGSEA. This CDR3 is CSVGISASGRAYEQYF. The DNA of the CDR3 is TGCAGCGTTGGGATCTCAGCTAGCGGGAGGGCCTACGAGCAGTACTTC.

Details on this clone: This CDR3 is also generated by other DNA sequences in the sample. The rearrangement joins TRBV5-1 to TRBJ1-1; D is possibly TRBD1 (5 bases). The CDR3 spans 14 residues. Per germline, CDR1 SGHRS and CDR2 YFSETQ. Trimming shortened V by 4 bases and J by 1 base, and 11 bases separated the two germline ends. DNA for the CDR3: TGCGCCAGCAGCATCCGGGACTCGAACACTGAAGCTTTCTTT. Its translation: CASSIRDSNTEAFF. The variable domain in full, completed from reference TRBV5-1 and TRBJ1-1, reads KAGVTQTPRYLIKTRGQQVTLSCSPISGHRSVSWYQQTPGQGLQFLFEYFSETQRNKGNFPGRFSGRQFSNSRSEMNVSTLELGDSALYLCASSIRDSNTEAFFGQGTRLTVV.

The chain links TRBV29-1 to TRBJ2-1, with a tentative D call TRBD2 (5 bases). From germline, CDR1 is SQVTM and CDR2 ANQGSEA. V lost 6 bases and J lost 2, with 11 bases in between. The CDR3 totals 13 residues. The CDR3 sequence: CSVNGNTYNEQFF. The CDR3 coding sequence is TGCAGCGTAAACGGGAATACCTACAATGAGCAGTTCTTC.

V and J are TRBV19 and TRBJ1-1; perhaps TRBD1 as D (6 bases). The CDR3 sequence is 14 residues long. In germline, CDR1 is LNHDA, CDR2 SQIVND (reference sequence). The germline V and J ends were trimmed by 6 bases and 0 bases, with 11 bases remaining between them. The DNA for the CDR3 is TGTGCCAGTAGACGGGGGGCCGTGAACACTGAAGCTTTCTTT. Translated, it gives CASRRGAVNTEAFF.

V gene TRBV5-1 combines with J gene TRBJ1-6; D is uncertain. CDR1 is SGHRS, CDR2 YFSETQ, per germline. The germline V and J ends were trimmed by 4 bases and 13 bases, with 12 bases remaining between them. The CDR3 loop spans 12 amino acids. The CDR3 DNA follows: TGCGCCAGCAGCCCCGGTCAACCCCCCCTCCACTTT. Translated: CASSPGQPPLHF.

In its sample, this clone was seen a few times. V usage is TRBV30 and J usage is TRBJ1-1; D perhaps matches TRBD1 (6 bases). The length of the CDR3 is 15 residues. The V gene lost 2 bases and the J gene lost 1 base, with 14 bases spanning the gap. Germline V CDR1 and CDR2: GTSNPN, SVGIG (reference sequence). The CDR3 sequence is CAWSLRQGKNTEAFF. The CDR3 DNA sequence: TGTGCCTGGAGTCTTAGGCAGGGGAAGAACACTGAAGCTTTCTTT. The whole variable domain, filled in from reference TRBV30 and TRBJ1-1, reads SQTIHQWPATLVQPVGSPLSLECTVEGTSNPNLYWYRQAAGRGLQLLFYSVGIGQISSEVPQNLSASRPQDRQFILSSKKLLLSDSGFYLCAWSLRQGKNTEAFFGQGTRLTVV.

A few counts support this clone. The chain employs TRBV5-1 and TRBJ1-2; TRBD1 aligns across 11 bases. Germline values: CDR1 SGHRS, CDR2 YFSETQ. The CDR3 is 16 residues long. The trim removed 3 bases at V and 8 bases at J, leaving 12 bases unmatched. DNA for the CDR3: TGCGCCAGCAGCTCACCGGGACAGGGGGGAAGAGGCGGCTACACCTTC. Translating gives CASSSPGQGGRGGYTF.

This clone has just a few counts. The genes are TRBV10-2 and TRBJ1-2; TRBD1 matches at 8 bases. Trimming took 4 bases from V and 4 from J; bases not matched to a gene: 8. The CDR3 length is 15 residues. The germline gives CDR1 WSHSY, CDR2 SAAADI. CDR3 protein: CASSVSRQGPYGYTF. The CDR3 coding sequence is TGCGCCAGCAGTGTTTCGCGACAGGGGCCCTATGGCTACACCTTC.

CDR3 region: CASSLDYENGNTIYF. Written as DNA, the CDR3 is TGTGCCAGCAGCTTAGACTATGAAAATGGAAACACCATATATTTT. V usage is TRBV11-2 and J usage is TRBJ1-3, with no clear D. The CDR3 has 15 residues. The germline V and J ends were trimmed by 0 bases and 3 bases, with 9 bases remaining between them. The germline CDR1 and CDR2 sequences are SGHAT and FQNNGV.

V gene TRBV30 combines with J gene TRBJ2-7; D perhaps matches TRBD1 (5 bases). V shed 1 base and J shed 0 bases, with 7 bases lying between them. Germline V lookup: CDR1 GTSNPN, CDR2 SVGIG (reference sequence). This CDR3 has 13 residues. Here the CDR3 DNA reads TGTGCCTGGAGTGGACAGTTCTCCTACGAGCAGTACTTC. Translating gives CAWSGQFSYEQYF.

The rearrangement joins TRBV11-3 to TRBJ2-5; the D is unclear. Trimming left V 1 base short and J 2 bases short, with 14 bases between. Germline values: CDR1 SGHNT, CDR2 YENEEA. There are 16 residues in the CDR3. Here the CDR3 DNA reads TGTGCCAGCAGCTTAGCCCGGCTAGAAGAACAAGAGACCCAGTACTTC. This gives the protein CASSLARLEEQETQYF. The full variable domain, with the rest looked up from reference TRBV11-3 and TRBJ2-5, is EAGVVQSPRYKIIEKKQPVAFWCNPISGHNTLYWYLQNLGQGPELLIRYENEEAVDDSQLPKDRFSAERLKGVDSTLKIQPAELGDSAVYLCASSLARLEEQETQYFGPGTRLLVL.

The chain's CDR3 is CASSDGTSILETQYF. The CDR3 region has the DNA TGTGCCAGCAGTGATGGAACTAGCATTTTGGAGACCCAGTACTTC. The chain couples TRBV6-6 to TRBJ2-5; a possible D gene is TRBD2 (6 bases). CDR3 length equals 15 residues. Germline V gives CDR1 MNHNY, CDR2 SVGAGI (reference sequence). Between the trimmed V and J ends, which lost 5 bases and 5 bases, there was a span of 18 bases.

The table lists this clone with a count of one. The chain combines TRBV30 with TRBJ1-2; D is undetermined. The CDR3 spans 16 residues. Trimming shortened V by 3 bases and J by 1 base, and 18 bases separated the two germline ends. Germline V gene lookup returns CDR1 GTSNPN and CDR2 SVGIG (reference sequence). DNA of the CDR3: TGTGCCTGGAGAGACATCCACGTGCCTTTTAACTATGGCTACACCTTC. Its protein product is CAWRDIHVPFNYGYTF. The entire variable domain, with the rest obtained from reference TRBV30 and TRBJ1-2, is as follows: SQTIHQWPATLVQPVGSPLSLECTVEGTSNPNLYWYRQAAGRGLQLLFYSVGIGQISSEVPQNLSASRPQDRQFILSSKKLLLSDSGFYLCAWRDIHVPFNYGYTFGSGTRLTVV.

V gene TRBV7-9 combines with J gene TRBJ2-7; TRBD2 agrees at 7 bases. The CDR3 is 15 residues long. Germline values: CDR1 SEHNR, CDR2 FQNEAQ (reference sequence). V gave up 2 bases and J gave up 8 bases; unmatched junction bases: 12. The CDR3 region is CASSLSSGEYGKQYF. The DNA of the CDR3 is TGTGCCAGCAGCTTATCCAGCGGGGAATACGGAAAGCAGTACTTC.

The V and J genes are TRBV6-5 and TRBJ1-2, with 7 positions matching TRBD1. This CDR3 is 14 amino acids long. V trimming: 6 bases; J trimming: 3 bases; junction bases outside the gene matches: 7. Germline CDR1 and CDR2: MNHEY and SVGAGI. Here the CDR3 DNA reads TGTGCCAGCAGCTACCGGACAGGCGACTATGGCTACACCTTC. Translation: CASSYRTGDYGYTF.

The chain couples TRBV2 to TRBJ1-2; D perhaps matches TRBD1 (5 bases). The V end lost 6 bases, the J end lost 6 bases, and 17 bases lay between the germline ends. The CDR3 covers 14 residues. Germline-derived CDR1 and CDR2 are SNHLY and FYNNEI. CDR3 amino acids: CASSQPRGENGYTF. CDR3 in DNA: TGTGCCAGCAGCCAGCCCCGGGGGGAGAATGGCTACACCTTC.

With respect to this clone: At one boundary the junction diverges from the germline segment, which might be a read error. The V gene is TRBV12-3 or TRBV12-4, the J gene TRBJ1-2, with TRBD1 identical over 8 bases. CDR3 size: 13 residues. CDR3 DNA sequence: TGTGCCAGCAGTCTACAGGGGGTTGGTGGCCACACCTTC. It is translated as CASSLQGVGGHTF.

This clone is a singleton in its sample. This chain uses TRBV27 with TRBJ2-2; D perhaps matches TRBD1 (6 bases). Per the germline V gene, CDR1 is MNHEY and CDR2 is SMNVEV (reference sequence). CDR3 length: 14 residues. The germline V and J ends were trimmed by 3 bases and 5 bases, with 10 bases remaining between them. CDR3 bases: TGTGCCAGCAGTTTTTCCCAGGGGACCGGGGAGCTGTTTTTT. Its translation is CASSFSQGTGELFF.

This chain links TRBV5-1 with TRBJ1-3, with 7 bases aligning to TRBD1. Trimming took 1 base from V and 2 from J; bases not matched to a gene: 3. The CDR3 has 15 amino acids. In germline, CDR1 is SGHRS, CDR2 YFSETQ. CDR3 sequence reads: CASSLRQGTGNTIYF. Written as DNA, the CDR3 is TGCGCCAGCAGCTTGAGACAGGGTACTGGAAACACCATATATTTT.

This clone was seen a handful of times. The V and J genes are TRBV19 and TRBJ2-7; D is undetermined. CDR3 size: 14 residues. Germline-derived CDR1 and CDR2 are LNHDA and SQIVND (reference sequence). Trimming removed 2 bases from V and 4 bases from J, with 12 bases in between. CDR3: CASSISSVGYEQYF. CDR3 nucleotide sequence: TGTGCCAGTAGTATATCATCGGTCGGGTACGAGCAGTACTTC.

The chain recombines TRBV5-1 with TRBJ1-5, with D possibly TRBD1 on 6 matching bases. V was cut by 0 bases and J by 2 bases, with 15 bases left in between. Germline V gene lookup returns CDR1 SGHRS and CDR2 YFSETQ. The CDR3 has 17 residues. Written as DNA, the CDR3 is TGCGCCAGCAGCTTGGAGCCAACTAAGGGGGGCAATCAGCCCCAGCATTTT. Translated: CASSLEPTKGGNQPQHF.

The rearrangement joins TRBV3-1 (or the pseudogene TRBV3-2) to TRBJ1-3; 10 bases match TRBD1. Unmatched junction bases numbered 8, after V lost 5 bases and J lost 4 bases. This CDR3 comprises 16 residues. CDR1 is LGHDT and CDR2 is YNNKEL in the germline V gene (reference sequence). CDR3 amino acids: CASSTGGTGAGNTIYF. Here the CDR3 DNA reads TGTGCCAGCAGCACGGGGGGGACAGGGGCCGGAAACACCATATATTTT.

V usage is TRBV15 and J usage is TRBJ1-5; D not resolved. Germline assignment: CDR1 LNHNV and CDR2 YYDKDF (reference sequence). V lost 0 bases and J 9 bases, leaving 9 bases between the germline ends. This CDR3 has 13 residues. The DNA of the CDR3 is TGTGCCACCAGCAGAGATGAGGTCGGGCCCCAGCATTTT. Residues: CATSRDEVGPQHF.

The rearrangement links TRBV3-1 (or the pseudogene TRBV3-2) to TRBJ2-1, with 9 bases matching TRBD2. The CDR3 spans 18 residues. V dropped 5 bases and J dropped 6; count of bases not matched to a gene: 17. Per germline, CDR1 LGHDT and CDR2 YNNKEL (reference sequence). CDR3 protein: CASSYTTRSSGKGNEQFF. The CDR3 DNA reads TGTGCCAGCAGCTACACTACCAGGTCTAGCGGGAAAGGCAATGAGCAGTTCTTC.

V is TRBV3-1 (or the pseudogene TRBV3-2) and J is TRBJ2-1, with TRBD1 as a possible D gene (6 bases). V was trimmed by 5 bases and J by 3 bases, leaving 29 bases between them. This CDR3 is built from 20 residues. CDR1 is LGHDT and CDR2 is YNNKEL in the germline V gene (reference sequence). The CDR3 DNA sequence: TGTGCCAGCAGCGTAATCCCCCAGGGGATGGGGCTAGCTGGCTACAATGAGCAGTTCTTC. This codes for CASSVIPQGMGLAGYNEQFF.

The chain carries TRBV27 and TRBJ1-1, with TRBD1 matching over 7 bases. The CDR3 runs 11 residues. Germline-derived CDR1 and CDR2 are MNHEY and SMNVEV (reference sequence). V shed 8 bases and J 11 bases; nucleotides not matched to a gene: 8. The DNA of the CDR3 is TGTGCCAGCCGACAGACAGGGTTGGCTTTCTTT. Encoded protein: CASRQTGLAFF.

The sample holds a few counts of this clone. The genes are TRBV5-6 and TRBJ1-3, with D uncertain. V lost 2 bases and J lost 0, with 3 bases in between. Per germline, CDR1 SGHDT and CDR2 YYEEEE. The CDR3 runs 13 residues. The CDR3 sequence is CASSFSSGNTIYF. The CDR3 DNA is TGTGCCAGCAGCTTCAGCTCTGGAAACACCATATATTTT.

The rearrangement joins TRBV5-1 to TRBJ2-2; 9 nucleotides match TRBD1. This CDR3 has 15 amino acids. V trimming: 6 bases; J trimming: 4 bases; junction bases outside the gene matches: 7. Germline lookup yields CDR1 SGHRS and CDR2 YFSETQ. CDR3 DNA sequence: TGCGCCAGCAAGGAGGGACAGGGCCCCACCGGGGAGCTGTTTTTT. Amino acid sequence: CASKEGQGPTGELFF.

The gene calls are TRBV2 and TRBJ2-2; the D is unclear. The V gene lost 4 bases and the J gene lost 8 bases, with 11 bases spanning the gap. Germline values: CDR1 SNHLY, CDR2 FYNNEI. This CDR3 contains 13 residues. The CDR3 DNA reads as TGTGCCAGCAGTGTAGACTTGGCGGGGGAGCTGTTTTTT. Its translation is CASSVDLAGELFF. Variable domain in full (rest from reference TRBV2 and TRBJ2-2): EPEVTQTPSHQVTQMGQEVILRCVPISNHLYFYWYRQILGQKVEFLVSFYNNEISEKSEIFDDQFSVERPDGSNFTLKIRSTKLEDSAMYFCASSVDLAGELFFGEGSRLTVL.